The 11 T cell receptor beta chains listed next were all sequenced from one sample in a study of cytomegalovirus exposure and HLA in healthy donors. PCR involved 60 Vbeta and 13 Jbeta primers. Clones were sequenced by immunoSEQ multiplex PCR, and TCRdb holds only the in-frame ones, with some missing. The table records tens of thousands of clones, around 68% of them present only once. What was sequenced was PBMCs. The receptor source for this set is a man aged 50-59 years in good health and CMV-seropositive.

The rearrangement joins TRBV27 to TRBJ2-7; TRBD2 is a possible D gene (6 bases). Trimming left V 2 bases short and J 0 bases short, with 8 bases between. CDR3 length: 14 amino acids. Germline values: CDR1 MNHEY, CDR2 SMNVEV (reference sequence). The CDR3 spells CASSLGGDSYEQYF. The CDR3 DNA is TGTGCCAGCAGTTTAGGAGGGGACTCCTACGAGCAGTACTTC.

The gene calls are TRBV5-1 and TRBJ2-5; 11 bases line up with TRBD2. The germline V gene encodes CDR1 SGHRS and CDR2 YFSETQ. The V segment lost 1 base and the J segment 3 bases; nucleotides outside the gene matches: 8. The CDR3 runs 17 residues. Here the CDR3 reads CASSLSSGRFVKETQYF. CDR3 bases: TGCGCCAGCAGCTTGTCTAGCGGGAGGTTCGTGAAAGAGACCCAGTACTTC.

This chain uses TRBV5-1 with TRBJ1-1; no clear D gene. Germline lookup yields CDR1 SGHRS and CDR2 YFSETQ. The CDR3 is 15 residues long. With 1 base removed from V and 1 base from J, the gap between germline ends came to 11 bases. CDR3 in amino acids: CASSLTGKENTEAFF. The DNA of the CDR3 is TGCGCCAGCAGCTTGACCGGGAAGGAGAACACTGAAGCTTTCTTT.

The rearrangement joins TRBV7-8 to TRBJ1-1; TRBD1 aligns across 11 bases. The V gene end was trimmed by 8 bases and the J gene end by 5 bases; junction bases not matched to a gene: 4. Germline V CDR1 and CDR2: SGHVS, FQNEAQ. The CDR3 runs to 13 residues. The CDR3 nucleotides are TGTGCCAGCGGCGGGACAGGGGGAACTGAAGCTTTCTTT. Translating it yields CASGGTGGTEAFF.

The V gene is TRBV2, the J gene TRBJ1-6; D perhaps matches TRBD1 (5 bases). Germline V gene data show CDR1 as SNHLY and CDR2 as FYNNEI. V lost 7 bases to trimming and J lost 2 bases, with 9 bases between them. The CDR3 extends over 14 amino acids. The CDR3 sequence: CASKKDTYNSPLHF. The CDR3 bases are TGTGCCAGCAAAAAGGACACCTATAATTCACCCCTCCACTTT.

CDR3 DNA sequence: TGCGCCAGCAGCCAAGATTTTAGGGGCACGGCCACCGGGGAGCTGTTTTTT. As protein: CASSQDFRGTATGELFF. This chain joins TRBV4-3 and TRBJ2-2; D is perhaps TRBD1 (5 bases). The CDR3 is made up of 17 amino acids. Deletions cut 0 bases from V and 4 bases from J, with 15 bases between. Germline V gene sequence: CDR1 LGHNA, CDR2 YSLEER.

This chain uses TRBV11-2 with TRBJ2-7; D gene ambiguous. CDR1 is SGHAT, CDR2 FQNNGV, per germline. The CDR3 is made up of 12 amino acids. Between the trimmed V and J ends, which lost 2 bases and 1 base, there was a span of 3 bases. CDR3 amino acids: CASSLRSYEQYF. In DNA form, the CDR3 reads TGTGCCAGCAGCTTACGGTCCTACGAGCAGTACTTC.

This clone has a single count. The chain joins TRBV27 to TRBJ1-2; weak D call: TRBD1 (6 bases). Germline V lookup: CDR1 MNHEY, CDR2 SMNVEV (reference sequence). Deletions cut 3 bases from V and 4 bases from J, with 9 bases between. The CDR3 length is 13 residues. The CDR3 reads CASSFGGAYGYTF. The DNA of the CDR3 is TGTGCCAGCAGTTTTGGGGGGGCCTATGGCTACACCTTC.

J is TRBJ2-5 and V is TRBV6-5; possible D gene TRBD1, 6 bases. In germline, CDR1 is MNHEY, CDR2 SVGAGI. Trimming left V 2 bases short and J 4 bases short, with 11 bases between. The CDR3 has 14 residues. In nucleotides, the CDR3 is TGTGCCAGCAGTTACATGGACAGACCAGAGACCCAGTACTTC. Translating gives CASSYMDRPETQYF.

The rearrangement links TRBV7-7 to TRBJ2-3; D ambiguous. The germline gives CDR1 SSHAT, CDR2 FNYEAQ (reference sequence). V dropped 1 base and J dropped 0 bases, with 5 bases sitting between them. The CDR3 contains 14 residues. CDR3 nucleotides: TGTGCCAGCAGCTTAGGAGCGAGCACAGATACGCAGTATTTT. Its translation is CASSLGASTDTQYF. Based on the CDR3 plus reference TRBV7-7 and TRBJ2-3, the full variable domain is GAGVSQSPRYKVTKRGQDVTLRCDPISSHATLYWYQQALGQGPEFLTYFNYEAQPDKSGLPSDRFSAERPEGSISTLTIQRTEQRDSAMYRCASSLGASTDTQYFGPGTRLTVL.

A few counts support this clone. CDR3 DNA sequence: TGTGCCAGCAGTGACGCCCGGGGGGGGTCAGATACGCAGTATTTT. Protein product: CASSDARGGSDTQYF. The chain is built from TRBV6-4 and TRBJ2-3; TRBD2 agrees at 8 bases. The CDR3 loop spans 15 amino acids. Germline V gene lookup returns CDR1 MRHNA and CDR2 SNTAGT. J was trimmed by 4 bases and V by 2 bases; bases with no gene match: 5.